The 8 T cell receptor beta chains below were found in one sample sequenced in a study of CD8+ T cells in alopecia areata. As to treatment: oral pan-JAK inhibitor, 5-10 mg twice daily. Once RNA had been extracted, it was reverse transcribed into cDNA to act as the sequencing template. The method was immunoSEQ multiplex PCR; TCRdb's version includes in-frame clones alone and lacks a portion of them. The table lists about 160,000 clones, under 70% of them singletons. Sequenced here: CD4+ T cells sorted from blood, sampled at week 4, from a patient treated with tofacitinib. The receptors were gathered from a human donor with alopecia areata.

This chain joins TRBV10-3 and TRBJ2-7; either TRBD1 or TRBD2 may fit D (7 bases each). The germline V and J ends were trimmed by 6 bases and 5 bases, with 11 bases remaining between them. The V gene's germline CDR1 is ENHRY and CDR2 SYGVKD. The CDR3 extends over 12 amino acids. CDR3 protein: CAISAGGDEQYF. Written as DNA, the CDR3 is TGTGCCATCAGCGCAGGGGGGGACGAGCAGTACTTC.

The chain combines TRBV10-3 with TRBJ2-6; a weak D match, TRBD1 (6 bases). In germline, CDR1 is ENHRY, CDR2 SYGVKD. This CDR3 has 15 residues. V was trimmed by 4 bases and J by 2 bases, leaving 9 bases between them. CDR3 protein: CAISVTGTGANVLTF. The CDR3 region has the DNA TGTGCCATCAGTGTAACAGGGACTGGGGCCAACGTCCTGACTTTC.

This clone was seen a few times. The rearrangement uses TRBV27 and TRBJ1-2, with 9 bases matching TRBD1. This CDR3 has 18 residues. Trimming removed 4 bases from V and 4 bases from J; junction bases left unmatched: 16. From germline, CDR1 is MNHEY and CDR2 SMNVEV (reference sequence). The CDR3 coding sequence is TGTGCCAGCAGTTCCCACCCGCGCGGACAGGGGAGGAGCTATGGCTACACCTTC. Its protein product is CASSSHPRGQGRSYGYTF.

V and J are TRBV29-1 and TRBJ2-6; tentative D call: TRBD1 (5 bases). V lost 7 bases and J lost 0, with 13 bases in between. This CDR3 comprises 15 residues. The germline V gene has CDR1 SQVTM and CDR2 ANQGSEA. CDR3 protein: CSAGYRSSGANVLTF. CDR3 coding DNA: TGCAGCGCAGGCTACAGGAGCTCTGGGGCCAACGTCCTGACTTTC.

This rearrangement joins TRBV2 to TRBJ2-1; D gene ambiguous. With 1 base removed from V and 9 bases from J, the gap between germline ends came to 10 bases. CDR3 length: 13 amino acids. Germline V gene sequence: CDR1 SNHLY, CDR2 FYNNEI. CDR3 DNA sequence: TGTGCCAGCAGTGAAGAGAGGATTATTGAGCAGTTCTTC. It translates to CASSEERIIEQFF.

The gene calls are TRBV29-1 and TRBJ1-4; D remains ambiguous. The ends were cut back, 7 bases at V and 8 bases at J, with 11 bases in the middle. CDR1 is SQVTM, CDR2 ANQGSEA, per germline. The CDR3 length is 11 residues. The CDR3 sequence: CSASAAEKLFF. CDR3 bases: TGCAGCGCTTCGGCGGCGGAAAAACTGTTTTTT.

This rearrangement joins TRBV2 to TRBJ1-5; D perhaps matches TRBD1 (5 bases). V lost 5 bases to trimming and J lost 3 bases, with 14 bases between them. Germline values: CDR1 SNHLY, CDR2 FYNNEI. This CDR3 spans 15 amino acids. The CDR3 loop reads CASSRSGGANQPQHF. CDR3 nucleotides: TGTGCCAGCAGTCGAAGTGGAGGGGCCAATCAGCCCCAGCATTTT.

The rearrangement joins TRBV29-1 to TRBJ2-5; D uncertain. CDR1 is SQVTM, CDR2 ANQGSEA, per germline. Trimming shortened V by 7 bases and J by 1 base, and 10 bases separated the two germline ends. The CDR3 covers 12 residues. The CDR3 DNA reads as TGCAGCGCTCTTGTCCCCCAAGAGACCCAGTACTTC. It codes for CSALVPQETQYF.